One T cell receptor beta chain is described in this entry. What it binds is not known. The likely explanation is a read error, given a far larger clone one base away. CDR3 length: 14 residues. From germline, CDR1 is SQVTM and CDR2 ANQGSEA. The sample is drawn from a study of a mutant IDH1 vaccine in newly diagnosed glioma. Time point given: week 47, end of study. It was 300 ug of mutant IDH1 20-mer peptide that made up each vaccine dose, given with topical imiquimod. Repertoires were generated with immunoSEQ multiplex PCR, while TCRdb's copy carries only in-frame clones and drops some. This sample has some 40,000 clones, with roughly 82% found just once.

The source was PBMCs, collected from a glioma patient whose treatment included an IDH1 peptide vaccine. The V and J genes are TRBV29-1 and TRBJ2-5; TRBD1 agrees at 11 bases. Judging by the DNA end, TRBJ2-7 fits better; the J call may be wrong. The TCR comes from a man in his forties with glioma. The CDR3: CSVEGGDRGYEQYF. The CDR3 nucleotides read TGCAGCGTTGAGGGGGGGGACAGGGGGTACGAGCAGTACTTC.